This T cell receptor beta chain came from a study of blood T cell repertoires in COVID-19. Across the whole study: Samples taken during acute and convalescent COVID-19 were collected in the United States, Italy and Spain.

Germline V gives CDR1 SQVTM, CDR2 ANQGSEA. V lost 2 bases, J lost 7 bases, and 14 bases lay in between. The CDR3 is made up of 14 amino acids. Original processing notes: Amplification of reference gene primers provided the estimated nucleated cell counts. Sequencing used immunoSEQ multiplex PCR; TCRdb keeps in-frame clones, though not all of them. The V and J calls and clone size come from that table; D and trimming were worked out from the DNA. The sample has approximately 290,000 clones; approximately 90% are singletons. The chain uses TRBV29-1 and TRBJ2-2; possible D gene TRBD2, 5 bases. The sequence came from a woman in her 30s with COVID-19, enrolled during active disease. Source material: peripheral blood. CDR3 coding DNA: TGCAGCGTTGAAATGAGTGGGGAGAGCGGGGAGCTGTTTTTT. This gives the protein CSVEMSGESGELFF.